These 27 T cell receptor beta chains were sequenced from one sample in a study of T cell changes during pregnancy in multiple sclerosis (dated 2019 in TCRdb). The library was produced with the immunoSEQ multiplex PCR assay. In TCRdb, the immuneACCESS table is reduced to in-frame sequences with V and J assigned. These tables do not hold every clone; where another copy was compared, an unresolved V gene accounts for under half, and the others remain unexplained. The sample records 35,000 to 55,000 clones, about 89% of which are singletons. The ten largest clones add up to approximately 1.1% of the sample. Sequenced material: CD4+ T cells from peripheral blood mononuclear cells, taken after pregnancy. The receptors stem from a female donor with multiple sclerosis, enrolled in a pregnancy study.

As for this clone: An end of the junction does not agree with germline; a read error may underlie this. The chain has TRBV5-6 and TRBJ2-7; D is perhaps TRBD2 (5 bases). The CDR3 has 12 amino acids. Germline V gene lookup returns CDR1 SGHDT and CDR2 YYEEEE. The CDR3 sequence: CASSLDLGVHLF. CDR3 DNA: TGTGCCAGCAGCTTGGACTTGGGAGTGCACCTCTTC.

The CDR3 DNA follows: TGTGCCAGTAAGTCTGGCAGGGGGCTCTCTGGGGCCAACGTCCTGACTTTC. It codes for CASKSGRGLSGANVLTF. The genes are TRBV19 and TRBJ2-6, with 8 bases fitting TRBD1. Unmatched junction bases numbered 8, after V lost 7 bases and J lost 0 bases. The CDR3 extends over 17 amino acids. Germline lookup yields CDR1 LNHDA and CDR2 SQIVND (reference sequence).

The chain recombines TRBV25-1 with TRBJ1-5; 7 nucleotides line up with TRBD1. J lost 5 bases, V lost 4 bases, and 8 bases had no gene match. The CDR3 is 15 amino acids. CDR1 MGHDK and CDR2 SYGVNS come from the germline V gene. As DNA, the CDR3 is TGTGCCAGCAGTGCCACAGGGGTGGGGTATCAGCCCCAGCATTTT. Protein product: CASSATGVGYQPQHF.

CDR3 sequence (DNA): TGCGCCAGCAGCTTATTCCTGGCTAGCTCCTACAATGAGCAGTTCTTC. This sequence encodes CASSLFLASSYNEQFF. This sequence joins TRBV5-1 and TRBJ2-1; D gene uncertain. CDR3 length equals 16 residues. V was pared by 2 bases and J by 0 bases, with 12 bases between. CDR1 and CDR2 from the germline V gene are SGHRS and YFSETQ.

The rearrangement uses TRBV18 and TRBJ2-7; maybe TRBD2 (5 bases). Germline V gene lookup returns CDR1 KGHSH and CDR2 LQKENI. The CDR3 is 13 amino acids. The ends were cut back, 10 bases at V and 0 bases at J, with 13 bases in the middle. The DNA of the CDR3 is TGTGCCACCAACCCGGGATCCTCCTACGAGCAGTACTTC. It is translated as CATNPGSSYEQYF.

The rearrangement joins TRBV7-2 to TRBJ1-5; D call uncertain. CDR1 and CDR2 from the germline V gene are SGHTA and FQGNSA. The CDR3 is made up of 15 amino acids. The ends were cut back, 4 bases at V and 6 bases at J, with 16 bases in the middle. Here the CDR3 DNA reads TGTGCCAGCAGCTCTGTCTTGAGTCCAGGTCAGCCCCAGCATTTT. Protein: CASSSVLSPGQPQHF.

The chain combines TRBV7-8 with TRBJ2-1, with a tentative D call TRBD2 (6 bases). CDR3 length: 16 residues. V was trimmed by 1 base and J by 6 bases, leaving 16 bases between them. From germline, CDR1 is SGHVS and CDR2 FQNEAQ. The CDR3 loop reads CASSLEVGGSGNEQFF. DNA for the CDR3: TGTGCCAGCAGCTTAGAAGTGGGAGGCTCTGGCAATGAGCAGTTCTTC.

The rearrangement uses TRBV30 and TRBJ2-1; no definite D call. CDR3 length equals 14 residues. From germline, CDR1 is GTSNPN and CDR2 SVGIG (reference sequence). The V end was cut by 1 base, the J end by 4 bases, with 11 bases between. For the CDR3, the DNA is TGTGCCTGGAGTGCTCTAAGCCCATACAATGAGCAGTTCTTC. It codes for CAWSALSPYNEQFF.

The rearrangement joins TRBV30 to TRBJ1-2; 7 nucleotides line up with TRBD1. The CDR3 runs to 13 residues. The germline V gene encodes CDR1 GTSNPN and CDR2 SVGIG (reference sequence). The ends lost 0 bases at V and 4 bases at J; junction bases unmatched: 2. In DNA, the CDR3 is TGTGCCTGGAGTGTACCAGGGGGCTATGGCTACACCTTC. Translated, it gives CAWSVPGGYGYTF.

The chain joins TRBV10-1 to TRBJ2-2; the match to TRBD2 covers 12 bases. The CDR3 is made up of 14 amino acids. Germline V CDR1 and CDR2: WNHNN, SYGVQD (reference sequence). The junction had 3 bases not matched to a gene; V was cut back by 8 bases and J by 5 bases. CDR3 nucleotides: TGCGCCAGCTCAACTAGCGGGAGGACCGGGGAGCTGTTTTTT. Translated, it gives CASSTSGRTGELFF.

The gene calls are TRBV6-1 and TRBJ2-1; D gene ambiguous. CDR3 length equals 12 residues. Trimming removed 8 bases from V and 7 bases from J, with 12 bases in between. Germline CDR1 is MNHNS and CDR2 is SASEGT. In nucleotides, the CDR3 is TGTGCCAGCTTGACTCGTTATAATGAGCAGTTCTTC. Translated, it gives CASLTRYNEQFF.

This clone has a single count. Here the CDR3 DNA reads TGTGCCAGCAGTCTAGACAGGGGCTACGAGCAGTACTTC. Translation gives CASSLDRGYEQYF. V is TRBV6-6 and J is TRBJ2-7; 8 positions match TRBD1. The length of the CDR3 is 13 residues. V was clipped by 5 bases and J by 3 bases; unmatched bases: 3. The germline CDR1 and CDR2 sequences are MNHNY and SVGAGI (reference sequence).

This clone is a singleton in its sample. The chain links TRBV7-2 to TRBJ2-3; 9 bases are a match to TRBD1. From germline, CDR1 is SGHTA and CDR2 FQGNSA. V was pared by 5 bases and J by 1 base, with 10 bases of the junction left unmatched. The CDR3 covers 17 residues. The CDR3 loop is CASSRWGDRARTDTQYF. The CDR3 DNA reads as TGTGCCAGCAGCCGGTGGGGGGACAGGGCTCGCACAGATACGCAGTATTTT.

The chain is built from TRBV6-5 and TRBJ1-3, with D perhaps matching TRBD1 (5 bases). The CDR3 extends over 14 amino acids. Germline CDR1 is MNHEY and CDR2 is SVGAGI. Trimming stripped 6 bases from V and 4 bases from J, with 13 bases between. The CDR3, as DNA: TGTGCCAGCAGCCTCCCAGGGAACGGAAACACCATATATTTT. It is translated as CASSLPGNGNTIYF.

The chain carries TRBV10-3 and TRBJ2-1; 8 bases line up with TRBD2. This CDR3 contains 13 residues. With V trimmed by 7 bases and J by 4 bases, 3 bases remained unmatched. CDR1 is ENHRY and CDR2 is SYGVKD in the germline V gene. The CDR3: CAIKSGGYNEQFF. CDR3 DNA: TGTGCCATCAAATCGGGGGGGTACAATGAGCAGTTCTTC.

The chain employs TRBV27 and TRBJ2-7; TRBD2 might be the D (6 bases). V was pared by 3 bases and J by 1 base, with 16 bases between. Germline V CDR1 and CDR2: MNHEY, SMNVEV (reference sequence). The CDR3 length is 16 residues. Written as DNA, the CDR3 is TGTGCCAGCAGTTTTGGGGGGATCGACAGTTCCTACGAGCAGTACTTC. Residues: CASSFGGIDSSYEQYF.

The CDR3 spells CASSYSRTGGSTIYF. CDR3 in DNA: TGTGCCAGCAGTTACTCCCGGACAGGGGGCAGCACCATATATTTT. J is TRBJ1-3 and V is TRBV6-5, with TRBD1 identical over 11 bases. This CDR3 contains 15 residues. Germline-derived CDR1 and CDR2 are MNHEY and SVGAGI. V was clipped by 0 bases and J by 9 bases; unmatched bases: 4.

The chain recombines TRBV6-1 with TRBJ2-1; 9 bases fit TRBD2. Losses at the gene ends were 3 bases for V and 6 bases for J; bases not matched to a gene: 3. CDR3 size: 14 residues. Germline V lookup: CDR1 MNHNS, CDR2 SASEGT. The CDR3 bases are TGTGCCAGCAGTGATGGTAGCGGGAGCAATGAGCAGTTCTTC. It encodes CASSDGSGSNEQFF.

The chain couples TRBV12-5 to TRBJ2-3, with 10 bases that match TRBD2. Germline V gives CDR1 LGHNT, CDR2 FRNRAP. V gave up 2 bases and J gave up 4 bases; unmatched junction bases: 6. The CDR3 has 16 residues. As DNA, the CDR3 is TGTGCTAGTGGTTTGATAGCGGGAGGTTTATCAGATACGCAGTATTTT. Translating it yields CASGLIAGGLSDTQYF.

The V gene is TRBV25-1, the J gene TRBJ2-5, with 8 bases fitting TRBD2. Germline CDR1 and CDR2: MGHDK and SYGVNS. The junction had 11 bases not matched to a gene; V was cut back by 4 bases and J by 4 bases. CDR3 length equals 16 residues. The CDR3 DNA sequence: TGTGCCAGCAGTGGAGTTCTCGGGAGGGCACCAGAGACCCAGTACTTC. It is translated as CASSGVLGRAPETQYF.

The chain couples TRBV2 to TRBJ2-5, with D perhaps matching TRBD2 (7 bases). The germline CDR1 and CDR2 sequences are SNHLY and FYNNEI. V was pared by 7 bases and J by 5 bases, with 11 bases between. The CDR3 length is 12 residues. The chain's CDR3 is CASTGGAETQYF. The CDR3 DNA reads TGTGCCAGCACGGGGGGCGCGGAGACCCAGTACTTC.

V usage is TRBV5-1 and J usage is TRBJ2-5; TRBD2 is a possible D gene (5 bases). The CDR3 extends over 14 amino acids. Between the trimmed V and J ends, which lost 5 bases and 3 bases, there was a span of 14 bases. CDR1 and CDR2 (germline): SGHRS, YFSETQ. In DNA form, the CDR3 reads TGCGCCAGCAGTAACTTGGACGGGGAAGAGACCCAGTACTTC. Translated: CASSNLDGEETQYF.

J is TRBJ2-3 and V is TRBV2, with D uncertain. Trimming took off 7 bases at V and 10 bases at J, with 21 bases between the two ends. There are 14 residues in the CDR3. Germline assignment: CDR1 SNHLY and CDR2 FYNNEI. This CDR3 reads CASTDWVGSSAQYF. The CDR3 DNA is TGTGCCAGCACCGACTGGGTTGGGTCGTCGGCGCAGTATTTT.

This chain connects TRBV5-4 to TRBJ2-1; TRBD2 matches 7 bases. The CDR3 has 14 residues. Germline assignment: CDR1 SGHNT and CDR2 YYREEE (reference sequence). J was trimmed by 3 bases and V by 4 bases; bases with no gene match: 4. CDR3 coding DNA: TGTGCCAGCAGCAAGCGGGACCGCTACAATGAGCAGTTCTTC. This translates into CASSKRDRYNEQFF.

Only a few counts were recorded for this clone. The chain links TRBV4-1 to TRBJ2-3; D call uncertain. This CDR3 contains 17 residues. Germline assignment: CDR1 MGHRA and CDR2 YSYEKL. Trimming removed 0 bases at V and 2 bases at J, with 15 bases between. CDR3 in amino acids: CASSQDLRRSDTDTQYF. The CDR3 region has the DNA TGCGCCAGCAGCCAAGATCTGCGACGGAGTGACACAGATACGCAGTATTTT.

This sequence joins TRBV19 and TRBJ1-2; TRBD1 aligns across 7 bases. V was pared by 3 bases and J by 5 bases, with 6 bases of the junction left unmatched. Germline-derived CDR1 and CDR2 are LNHDA and SQIVND (reference sequence). The length of the CDR3 is 14 residues. The chain's CDR3 is CASSMRGQDYGYTF. The CDR3 nucleotides are TGTGCCAGTAGTATGAGGGGGCAAGATTATGGCTACACCTTC.

The table lists this clone with a count of one. The rearrangement links TRBV28 to TRBJ2-5, with TRBD2 matching 10 bases. Looked up from germline, CDR1 is MDHEN and CDR2 is SYDVKM. The CDR3 extends over 16 amino acids. V lost 4 bases to trimming and J lost 4 bases; unmatched junction nucleotides: 9. The CDR3 reads CASSSPSGRKGETQYF. CDR3 DNA sequence: TGTGCCAGCAGTTCGCCTAGCGGGAGAAAGGGAGAGACCCAGTACTTC.